This T cell receptor (beta chain) was documented in a study of regulatory T cells in long-lasting Graves disease. Study-wide results and caveats: Reduced TCR diversity was observed in persistent Graves' patients versus newly diagnosed patients.

Time point of the sample: newly diagnosed GD, antithyroid drugs for less than 3 months. RNA isolated from PBMCs was used to make the TCR library. Building the TCR beta libraries relied on iRepertoire HTBI primers, and CDR3 regions underwent Arm-PCR. TCRdb ran MiXCR on the multiplex PCR reads and lists one entry per CDR3 protein. Of around 250,000 distinct CDR3 sequences detected, about 18% appear once; the ten largest clones hold 12% to 15%. CDR3 length: 14 residues. With 6 bases removed from V and 1 base from J, the gap between germline ends came to 13 bases. Germline V CDR1 and CDR2: KGHSH, LQKENI. This clonotype was seen ten or more times. The antigen remains undetermined. The same specimen was also included in a second study, on T cells in Graves' hyperthyroidism and ophthalmopathy.

Sequencing was performed on peripheral blood mononuclear cells (PBMCs), taken at new diagnosis, from a patient treated with antithyroid drugs. This chain connects TRBV18 to TRBJ2-7; D is unresolved. The receptor was isolated from a woman aged 25 to 39 with Graves disease. This CDR3 reads CASSPDPSSYEQYF. CDR3 sequence (DNA): TGTGCCAGCTCTCCCGACCCGTCGTCCTACGAGCAGTACTTC.